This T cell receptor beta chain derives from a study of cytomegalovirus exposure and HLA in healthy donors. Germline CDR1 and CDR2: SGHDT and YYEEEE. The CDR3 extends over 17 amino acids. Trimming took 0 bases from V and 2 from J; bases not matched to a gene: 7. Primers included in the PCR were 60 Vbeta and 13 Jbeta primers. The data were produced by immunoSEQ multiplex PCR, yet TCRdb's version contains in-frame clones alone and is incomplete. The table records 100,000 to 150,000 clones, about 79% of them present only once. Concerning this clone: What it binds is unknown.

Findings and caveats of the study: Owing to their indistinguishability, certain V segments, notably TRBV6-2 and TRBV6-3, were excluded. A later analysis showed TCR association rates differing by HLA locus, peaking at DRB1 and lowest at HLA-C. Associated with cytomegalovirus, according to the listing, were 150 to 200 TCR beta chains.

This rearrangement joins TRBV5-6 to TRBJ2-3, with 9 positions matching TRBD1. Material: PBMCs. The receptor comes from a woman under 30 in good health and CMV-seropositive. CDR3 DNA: TGTGCCAGCAGCTTGGCCAGTGGGACAGGGTTCACAGATACGCAGTATTTT. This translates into CASSLASGTGFTDTQYF.